This paragraph reports one T cell receptor (beta chain). What it recognizes is unknown. The sample's treatment: approximately 9-day PBMC culture with coronavirus spike peptide pools or control peptides (ViraFEST assay). Expanded clonotypes were found by TCR sequencing after peptide-pool stimulation (ViraFEST). Patients returned positive PCR results between March and December 2020, earlier than US Alpha, Beta and Delta variants. With fresh IL-2 medium, half the medium was replaced on days 3 and 7. Cultured CD4+ T cells had their DNA profiled by the Oncomine TCR Beta short-read assay. TCRdb reprocessed the PCR reads via MiXCR and lists one record per CDR3 protein. Of roughly 9,900 distinct CDR3 sequences detected, around 66% appear once; the ten largest clones hold 34%. Germline V gene data show CDR1 as SQVTM and CDR2 as ANQGSEA. There are 13 residues in the CDR3. Losses at the gene ends were 6 bases for V and 2 bases for J; bases not matched to a gene: 4.

This entry belongs to a study of vaccination and CD4 T cells after COVID-19. Study at large: Cellular stimulation was performed using overlapping spike peptides derived from SARS-CoV-2, HCoV-NL63, HCoV-OC43 and HCoV-229E.

The rearrangement links TRBV29-1 to TRBJ1-2; TRBD1 aligns across 9 bases. Sequencing was carried out using CD4+ T cells from blood, cultured in vitro. The TCR originated in a human donor who had recovered from COVID-19. Here the CDR3 DNA reads TGCAGCGTCGGACAGGGGATAAACTATGGCTACACCTTC. Translated: CSVGQGINYGYTF.